The present TCR beta chain was sequenced within a study of T cell responses to AZD1222 COVID-19 vaccine. Libraries were prepared by immunoSEQ multiplex PCR; TCRdb keeps only in-frame clonotypes and omits some of them. The table shows 100,000 to 120,000 clones, with around 81% occurring only once. The CDR3 sequence is 14 residues long. The V gene end was trimmed by 10 bases and the J gene end by 1 base; junction bases not matched to a gene: 7. Germline V lookup: CDR1 MNHEY, CDR2 SVGAGI. The sequence was obtained from an adult in good health. This rearrangement joins TRBV6-5 to TRBJ2-3; 8 nucleotides line up with TRBD2. The sample in question was peripheral blood, obtained on day 0 of AZD1222 vaccination. The CDR3 sequence is CATERAGGTDTQYF. Written as DNA, the CDR3 is TGTGCCACCGAGAGAGCGGGGGGCACAGATACGCAGTATTTT.